This T cell receptor (beta chain) was identified in a study of control samples from healthy donors and cancer patients. Assay: immunoSEQ multiplex PCR; the TCRdb copy retains only in-frame clones and omits some. The table has roughly 120,000 clones, 93% seen once. The sequence was obtained from a man aged 30 to 45 in good health. Sequenced sample: blood.

CDR3 bases: TGTGCCTGGAGTAGCGGGGGGATACCAGAGACCCAGTACTTC. Its translation: CAWSSGGIPETQYF. This chain connects TRBV30 to TRBJ2-5; 9 positions match TRBD2. This CDR3 has 14 residues. Trimming removed 2 bases from V and 4 bases from J; junction bases left unmatched: 5. Germline V gene data show CDR1 as GTSNPN and CDR2 as SVGIG (reference sequence).